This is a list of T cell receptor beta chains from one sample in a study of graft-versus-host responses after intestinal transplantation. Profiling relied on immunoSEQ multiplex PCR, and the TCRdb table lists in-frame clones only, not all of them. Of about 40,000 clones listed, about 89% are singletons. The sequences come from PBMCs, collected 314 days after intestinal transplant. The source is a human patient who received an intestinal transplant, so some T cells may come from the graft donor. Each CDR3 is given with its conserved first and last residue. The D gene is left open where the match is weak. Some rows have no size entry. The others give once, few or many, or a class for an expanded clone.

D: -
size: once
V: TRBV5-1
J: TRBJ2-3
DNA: TGCGCCAGCAGCTTGGTGCGCTTTCACAGCACAGATACGCAGTATTTT
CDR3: CASSLVRFHSTDTQYF

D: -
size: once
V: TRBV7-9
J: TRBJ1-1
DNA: TGTGCCAGCAGCTTAGACACTGCTGAAGCTTTCTTT
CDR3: CASSLDTAEAFF

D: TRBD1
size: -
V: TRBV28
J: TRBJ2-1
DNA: TGTGCCAGCAGTTTAACAGGGGGCTCTTACAATGAGCAGTTCTTC
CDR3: CASSLTGGSYNEQFF

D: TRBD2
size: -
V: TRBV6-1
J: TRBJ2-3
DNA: TGTGCCAGCAGTGATCTAGCGGGGGGGCCCTCTAGCACAGATACGCAGTATTTT
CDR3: CASSDLAGGPSSTDTQYF

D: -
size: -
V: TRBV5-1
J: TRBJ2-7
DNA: TGCGCCAGCAGCTCTTACAATATCAACGCAGGCAACTCCTACGAGCAGTACTTC
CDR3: CASSSYNINAGNSYEQYF

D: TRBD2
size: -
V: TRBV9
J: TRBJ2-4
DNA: TGTGCCAGCAGCGGGGAGGGCAAAAACATTCAGTACTTC
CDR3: CASSGEGKNIQYF

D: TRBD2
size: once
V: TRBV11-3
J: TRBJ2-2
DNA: TGTGCCAGCTCTGATAGAGGAAAGCGGGAGGGTACCGGGGAGCTGTTTTTT
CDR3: CASSDRGKREGTGELFF

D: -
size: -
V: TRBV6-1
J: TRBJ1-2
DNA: TGTGCCAGCAGTATTGGGGAGGTTACTGGCTACACCTTC
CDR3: CASSIGEVTGYTF

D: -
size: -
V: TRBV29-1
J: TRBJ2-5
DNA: TGCAGCGGAACAGACGGACCATCAGAGACCCAGTACTTC
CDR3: CSGTDGPSETQYF

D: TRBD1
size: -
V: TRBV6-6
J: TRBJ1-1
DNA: TGTGCCAGCAGTTACTCAGGGACAGGGCCTATTCAAGCTTTCTTT
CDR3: CASSYSGTGPIQAFF

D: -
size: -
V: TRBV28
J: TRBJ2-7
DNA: TGTGCCAGCAGAACAAGGTTTTTGTACGAGCAGTACTTC
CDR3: CASRTRFLYEQYF

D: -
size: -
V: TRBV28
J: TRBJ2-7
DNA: TGTGCCAGCAGTTTATTTACAGGCAGCTCCTACGAGCAGTACTTC
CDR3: CASSLFTGSSYEQYF

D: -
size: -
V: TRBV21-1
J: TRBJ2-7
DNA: TGTGCCAGCAGCAAAATCCGGGACGTCCCCTACGAGCAGTACTTC
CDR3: CASSKIRDVPYEQYF

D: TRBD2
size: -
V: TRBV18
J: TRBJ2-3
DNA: TGTGCCAGCTCACCACCGGGACTAGCGGGACGCACAGATACGCAGTATTTT
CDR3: CASSPPGLAGRTDTQYF

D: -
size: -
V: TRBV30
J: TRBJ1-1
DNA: TGTGCCTGGAGTGTACTGGTGGGGGAGAAGAACACTGAAGCTTTCTTT
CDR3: CAWSVLVGEKNTEAFF

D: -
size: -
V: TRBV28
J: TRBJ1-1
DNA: TGTGCCAGCAGTTTAATGGACACTGAAGCTTTCTTT
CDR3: CASSLMDTEAFF

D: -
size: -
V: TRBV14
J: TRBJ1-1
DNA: TGTGCCAGCAGCCAAGTAGGGCAGATGAACACTGAAGCTTTCTTT
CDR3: CASSQVGQMNTEAFF

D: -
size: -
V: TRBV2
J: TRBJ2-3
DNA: TGTGCCAGCATCGGAGTAGCGGAAGATACGCAGTATTTT
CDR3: CASIGVAEDTQYF

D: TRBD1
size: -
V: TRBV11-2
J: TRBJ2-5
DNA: TGTGCCAGCAGCTTAGTAGGCCCGACCGGGCCCAGGGGGGAGACCCAGTACTTC
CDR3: CASSLVGPTGPRGETQYF

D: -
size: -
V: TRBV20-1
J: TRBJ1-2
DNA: TGCAGTGCTAGACTCAGGGGTGGCTACACCTTC
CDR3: CSARLRGGYTF

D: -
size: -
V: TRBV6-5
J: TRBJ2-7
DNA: TGTGCCAGCACTCCGGGACAAACCTACTACGAGCAGTACTTC
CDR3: CASTPGQTYYEQYF

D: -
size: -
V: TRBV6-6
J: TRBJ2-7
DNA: TGTGCCAGCAGTTACTCCCGGCTCCCCTACGAGCAGTACTTC
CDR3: CASSYSRLPYEQYF

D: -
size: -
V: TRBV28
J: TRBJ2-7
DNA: TGTGCCAGCAGTTACGTCGGGGAGTATAAGTCCTACGAGCAGTACTTC
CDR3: CASSYVGEYKSYEQYF

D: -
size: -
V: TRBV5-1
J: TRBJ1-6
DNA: TGCGCCAGCAGCTTGGACGGAGGACCGTTTGGGGGCCTCCACTTT
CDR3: CASSLDGGPFGGLHF

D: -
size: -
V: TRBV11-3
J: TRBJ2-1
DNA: TGTGCCAGCAGCCAAGGAGGGGGGAACAATGAGCAGTTCTTC
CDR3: CASSQGGGNNEQFF

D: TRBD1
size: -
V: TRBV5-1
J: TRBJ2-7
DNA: TGCGCCAGCAGATCGGGACAGGGGACCTACGAGCAGTACTTC
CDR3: CASRSGQGTYEQYF

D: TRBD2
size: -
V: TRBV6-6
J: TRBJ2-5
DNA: TGTGCCAGCACCCGGGCGGGGGGCTCCTTGGAGACCCAGTACTTC
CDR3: CASTRAGGSLETQYF

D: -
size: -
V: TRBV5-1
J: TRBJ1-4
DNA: TGCGCCAGCAGCCCGGCAGGGGCGGATGAAAAACTGTTTTTT
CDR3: CASSPAGADEKLFF

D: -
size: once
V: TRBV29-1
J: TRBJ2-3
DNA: TGCAGCGTTGATGTAGGTATGGATACGCAGTATTTT
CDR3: CSVDVGMDTQYF

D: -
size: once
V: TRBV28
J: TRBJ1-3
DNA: TGTGCCACCCTCGGGGGGGCGTCTGGAAACACCATATATTTT
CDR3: CATLGGASGNTIYF

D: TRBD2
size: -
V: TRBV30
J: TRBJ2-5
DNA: TGTGCCTGGGGAGCGGGAGGAGAGACCCAGTACTTC
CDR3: CAWGAGGETQYF

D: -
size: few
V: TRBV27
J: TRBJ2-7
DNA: TGTGCCAGCAGTGAAGGGCACGAGCAGTACTTC
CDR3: CASSEGHEQYF

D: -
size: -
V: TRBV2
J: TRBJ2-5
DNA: TGTGCCAGCAGTCCGGGGACCCAGTACTTC
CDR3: CASSPGTQYF

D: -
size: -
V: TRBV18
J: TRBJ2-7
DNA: TGTGCCAGCTCACCCGGCCAGGGCACCTACGAGCAGTACTTC
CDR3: CASSPGQGTYEQYF

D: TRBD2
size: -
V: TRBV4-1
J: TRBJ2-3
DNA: TGCGCCAGCAGCCCTCTAGCGGGGACCACAGATACGCAGTATTTT
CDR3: CASSPLAGTTDTQYF

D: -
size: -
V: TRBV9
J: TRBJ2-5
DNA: TGTGCCAGCAGCGTAGAGTCGGCCAGTCGACGTGTGACCCAGTACTTC
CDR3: CASSVESASRRVTQYF

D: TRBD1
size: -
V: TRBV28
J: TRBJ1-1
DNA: TGTGCCAGCAGTTTACAGGGGGCGAACACTGAAGCTTTCTTT
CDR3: CASSLQGANTEAFF

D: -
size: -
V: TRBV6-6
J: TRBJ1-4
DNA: TGTGCCAGCAGTTACTCACAGGCAAATGAAAAACTGTTTTTT
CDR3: CASSYSQANEKLFF

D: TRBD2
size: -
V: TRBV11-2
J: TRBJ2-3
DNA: TGTGCCAGCAGCACCGAGCGGGAGGGCGGCACAGATACGCAGTATTTT
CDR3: CASSTEREGGTDTQYF

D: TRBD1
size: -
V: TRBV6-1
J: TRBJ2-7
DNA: TGTGCCAGCAGTGAACCAACCGGGACAGTTGCCTACGAGCAGTACTTC
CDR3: CASSEPTGTVAYEQYF

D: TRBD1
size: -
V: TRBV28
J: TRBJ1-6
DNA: TGTGCCAGCAGTTTGACAGGGGGTTTCGCAGGATCACCCCTCCACTTT
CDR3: CASSLTGGFAGSPLHF

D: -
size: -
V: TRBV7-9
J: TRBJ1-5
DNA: TGTGCCAGCAGCTTAGACACTCAGCAGGCCCAGCATTTT
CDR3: CASSLDTQQAQHF

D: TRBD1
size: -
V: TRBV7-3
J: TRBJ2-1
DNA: TGTGCCAGCAGCCCCTCCGGGACAGGGGTCTACAATGAGCAGTTCTTC
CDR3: CASSPSGTGVYNEQFF

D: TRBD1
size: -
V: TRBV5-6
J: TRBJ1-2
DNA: TGTGCCAGCAGCTTGCCAGGGGGCTACTATGGCTACACCTTC
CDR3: CASSLPGGYYGYTF

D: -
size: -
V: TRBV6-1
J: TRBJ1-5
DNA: TGTGCCAGCATTAGGGGCAGGGGTGGGCAGCCCCAGCATTTT
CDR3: CASIRGRGGQPQHF

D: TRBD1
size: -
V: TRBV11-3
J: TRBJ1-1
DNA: TGTGCCAGCAGCTTAGGGGGGACAGCGAACACTGAAGCTTTCTTT
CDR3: CASSLGGTANTEAFF

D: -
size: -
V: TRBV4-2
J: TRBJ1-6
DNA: TGTGCCAGCAGCCAAGATCCGCCCGGGTCCAATTCACCCCTCCACTTT
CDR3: CASSQDPPGSNSPLHF

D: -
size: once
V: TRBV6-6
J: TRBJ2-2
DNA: TGTGCCAGCAGTTACCAGGGGGGGAACACCGGGGAGCTGTTTTTT
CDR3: CASSYQGGNTGELFF

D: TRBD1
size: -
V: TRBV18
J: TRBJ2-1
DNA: TGTGCCAGCTCACTAGACAGGGGGCTCAATGAGCAGTTCTTC
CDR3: CASSLDRGLNEQFF

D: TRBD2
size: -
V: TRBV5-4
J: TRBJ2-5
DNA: TGTGCCAGCAGCTCCCGGACTAGCGGGAGTTGGGTGGAGACCCAGTACTTC
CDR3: CASSSRTSGSWVETQYF

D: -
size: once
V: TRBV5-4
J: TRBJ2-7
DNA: TGTGCCAGCAGCTTCGGGATCTCCTACGAGCAGTACTTC
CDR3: CASSFGISYEQYF

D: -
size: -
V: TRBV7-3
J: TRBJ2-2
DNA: TGTGCCAGCAGCTTAGTGGAGAGCGGCACCGGGGAGCTGTTTTTT
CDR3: CASSLVESGTGELFF

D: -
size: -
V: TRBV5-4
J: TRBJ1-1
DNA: TGTGCCAGCAGCTTGGCCGTGGGAGAAGCTTTCTTT
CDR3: CASSLAVGEAFF

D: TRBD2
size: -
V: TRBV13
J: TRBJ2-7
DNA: TGTGCCAGCAGCTCTCTAGCGGGAGGGCCAGGGGAGCAGTACTTC
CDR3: CASSSLAGGPGEQYF

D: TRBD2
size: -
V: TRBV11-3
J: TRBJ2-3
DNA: TGTGCCAGCAGCTTAGACGGGAGGGCCCCAGATACGCAGTATTTT
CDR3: CASSLDGRAPDTQYF